The rows below give T cell receptor beta chains drawn from one sample of a study of blood T cell repertoires in COVID-19. Clones were read by immunoSEQ multiplex PCR, and TCRdb kept only the in-frame ones, dropping some. The repertoire has under 200,000 clones, roughly 85% of them found once; the top ten carry roughly 2%. Sequences were obtained from peripheral blood. The receptor set was obtained from a woman older than 75 with acute or convalescent COVID-19. Both conserved end residues are part of each CDR3. The order of the fields is clone size, J gene, V gene, D gene, CDR3 protein, CDR3 DNA. The D gene is left open where the match is weak. Clone sizes are given selectively: once, few, many, or a class where the clone is expanded.

clone_size: -; j_call: TRBJ1-5; v_call: TRBV7-9; d_call: -; cdr3_aa: CASSLEVGGNQPQHF; cdr3_nt: TGTGCCAGCAGCTTAGAAGTAGGGGGTAATCAGCCCCAGCATTTT
clone_size: -; j_call: TRBJ2-5; v_call: TRBV7-2; d_call: -; cdr3_aa: CASSLEYSQETQYF; cdr3_nt: TGTGCCAGCAGCTTAGAGTACAGCCAAGAGACCCAGTACTTC
clone_size: -; j_call: TRBJ1-1; v_call: TRBV12-3/TRBV12-4; d_call: -; cdr3_aa: CASSLAGAEAFF; cdr3_nt: TGTGCCAGCAGTTTAGCAGGGGCCGAAGCTTTCTTT
clone_size: -; j_call: TRBJ1-2; v_call: TRBV9; d_call: -; cdr3_aa: CASSGPTATRYNGYTF; cdr3_nt: TGTGCCAGCAGCGGTCCGACAGCAACCCGCTACAATGGCTACACCTTC
clone_size: -; j_call: TRBJ2-3; v_call: TRBV4-3; d_call: -; cdr3_aa: CASSQTRDTAVTDTQYF; cdr3_nt: TGCGCCAGCAGCCAAACCCGGGACACCGCAGTCACAGATACGCAGTATTTT
clone_size: -; j_call: TRBJ1-1; v_call: TRBV29-1; d_call: -; cdr3_aa: CSVRPQGDTEAFF; cdr3_nt: TGCAGCGTACGGCCGCAAGGGGACACTGAAGCTTTCTTT
clone_size: -; j_call: TRBJ2-7; v_call: TRBV19; d_call: TRBD2; cdr3_aa: CATSGLAGSSYEQYF; cdr3_nt: TGTGCCACCTCGGGACTAGCGGGTAGCTCCTACGAGCAGTACTTC
clone_size: -; j_call: TRBJ1-2; v_call: TRBV29-1; d_call: TRBD1; cdr3_aa: CSVEEDRGDGYTF; cdr3_nt: TGCAGCGTTGAAGAGGACAGGGGCGATGGCTACACCTTC
clone_size: once; j_call: TRBJ2-2; v_call: TRBV14; d_call: -; cdr3_aa: CASSQEQLPGELFF; cdr3_nt: TGTGCCAGCAGCCAAGAACAGCTTCCCGGGGAGCTGTTTTTT
clone_size: once; j_call: TRBJ2-3; v_call: TRBV7-9; d_call: -; cdr3_aa: CASSLTGETDTQYF; cdr3_nt: TGTGCCAGCAGCTTAACTGGGGAGACAGATACGCAGTATTTT
clone_size: -; j_call: TRBJ2-1; v_call: TRBV6-5; d_call: -; cdr3_aa: CASRLQADEQFF; cdr3_nt: TGTGCCAGCAGATTACAGGCTGATGAGCAGTTCTTC